These T cell receptor beta chains were read from a single sample in a study of the immune and genomic landscape of osteosarcoma. Method: immunoSEQ multiplex PCR; TCRdb's copy keeps in-frame clones and lacks some. The table has about 10,000 clones, 60% to 75% seen once. Material: osteosarcoma tumor tissue from the lung. Receptor source: a human donor with osteosarcoma. The CDR3 runs from the conserved cysteine through the conserved F or W. D genes are given only for firm matches. Not every row has a clone size; where given, it reads once, few, many or a size class.

clone size: .; J gene: TRBJ2-7; D gene: .; V gene: TRBV6-5; CDR3 protein: CASSRAAAPAYEQYF; CDR3 DNA: TGTGCCAGCAGCCGGGCGGCAGCTCCCGCCTACGAGCAGTACTTC
clone size: .; J gene: TRBJ2-7; D gene: .; V gene: TRBV28; CDR3 protein: CASSLRYEQYF; CDR3 DNA: TGTGCCAGCAGTTTACGCTACGAGCAGTACTTC
clone size: .; J gene: TRBJ2-5; D gene: TRBD1; V gene: TRBV6-5; CDR3 protein: CASSYGTGGGETQYF; CDR3 DNA: TGTGCCAGCAGTTACGGGACAGGGGGCGGAGAGACCCAGTACTTC
clone size: .; J gene: TRBJ1-1; D gene: .; V gene: TRBV6-5; CDR3 protein: CASSYLFDGGNTEAFF; CDR3 DNA: TGTGCCAGCAGTTACTTGTTCGACGGTGGAAACACTGAAGCTTTCTTT
clone size: .; J gene: TRBJ1-1; D gene: TRBD1; V gene: TRBV2; CDR3 protein: CASSGQGRTEAFF; CDR3 DNA: TGTGCCAGCAGTGGACAGGGGAGAACTGAAGCTTTCTTT
clone size: .; J gene: TRBJ1-6; D gene: .; V gene: TRBV6-6; CDR3 protein: CASRYRDLTYNSPLHF; CDR3 DNA: TGTGCCAGCAGATACCGGGACCTCACCTATAATTCACCCCTCCACTTT
clone size: .; J gene: TRBJ2-3; D gene: TRBD2; V gene: TRBV7-9; CDR3 protein: CASSLPAGEGYTQYF; CDR3 DNA: TGTGCCAGCAGCTTACCGGCTGGGGAGGGGTATACGCAGTATTTT
clone size: .; J gene: TRBJ2-1; D gene: TRBD2; V gene: TRBV18; CDR3 protein: CASSPPGLAGEWQFF; CDR3 DNA: TGTGCCAGCTCACCACCGGGACTAGCGGGAGAATGGCAGTTCTTC
clone size: .; J gene: TRBJ2-7; D gene: .; V gene: TRBV11-3; CDR3 protein: CASSPGGGTHEQYF; CDR3 DNA: TGTGCCAGCAGCCCCGGTGGGGGTACCCACGAGCAGTACTTC
clone size: .; J gene: TRBJ1-6; D gene: .; V gene: TRBV30; CDR3 protein: CAWRVYGGQLLSYNSPLHF; CDR3 DNA: TGTGCCTGGAGGGTTTATGGCGGACAGCTCTTATCCTATAATTCACCCCTCCACTTT
clone size: few; J gene: TRBJ2-3; D gene: .; V gene: TRBV4-1; CDR3 protein: CASSTLLADTQYF; CDR3 DNA: TGCGCCAGCAGCACACTACTAGCAGATACGCAGTATTTT
clone size: once; J gene: TRBJ1-2; D gene: TRBD1; V gene: TRBV4-2; CDR3 protein: CASSQRDRGTQYGYTF; CDR3 DNA: TGTGCCAGCAGCCAAAGGGACAGGGGGACCCAATATGGCTACACCTTC
clone size: .; J gene: TRBJ1-2; D gene: TRBD1; V gene: TRBV29-1; CDR3 protein: CSVDIARQGDYGYTF; CDR3 DNA: TGCAGCGTTGATATCGCCAGACAGGGTGATTATGGCTACACCTTC
clone size: once; J gene: TRBJ2-1; D gene: .; V gene: TRBV27; CDR3 protein: CASSLTGTVNEQFF; CDR3 DNA: TGTGCCAGCAGTTTGACCGGGACTGTGAATGAGCAGTTCTTC
clone size: .; J gene: TRBJ2-5; D gene: TRBD2; V gene: TRBV5-1; CDR3 protein: CASSGSGKETQYF; CDR3 DNA: TGCGCCAGCAGCGGAAGCGGGAAAGAGACCCAGTACTTC
clone size: .; J gene: TRBJ2-3; D gene: TRBD1; V gene: TRBV6-5; CDR3 protein: CASSGGTGLDTQYF; CDR3 DNA: TGTGCCAGCAGTGGTGGGACAGGGTTAGATACGCAGTATTTT
clone size: .; J gene: TRBJ1-5; D gene: .; V gene: TRBV4-1; CDR3 protein: CASSQDWAGAQPQHF; CDR3 DNA: TGCGCCAGCAGCCAAGATTGGGCAGGGGCTCAGCCCCAGCATTTT
clone size: .; J gene: TRBJ1-2; D gene: TRBD1; V gene: TRBV9; CDR3 protein: CASSAGTGDYTF; CDR3 DNA: TGTGCCAGCAGCGCGGGGACAGGGGACTACACCTTC
clone size: .; J gene: TRBJ2-1; D gene: TRBD2; V gene: TRBV29-1; CDR3 protein: CSVATSGYNEQFF; CDR3 DNA: TGCAGCGTTGCGACTAGCGGGTACAATGAGCAGTTCTTC
clone size: .; J gene: TRBJ1-1; D gene: .; V gene: TRBV6-4; CDR3 protein: CASTGTNTEAFF; CDR3 DNA: TGTGCCAGCACGGGGACGAACACTGAAGCTTTCTTT
clone size: .; J gene: TRBJ2-7; D gene: TRBD2; V gene: TRBV2; CDR3 protein: CASSPLASAYEQYF; CDR3 DNA: TGTGCCAGCAGTCCACTAGCGTCCGCCTACGAGCAGTACTTC
clone size: .; J gene: TRBJ1-5; D gene: .; V gene: TRBV6-6; CDR3 protein: CALGEETYSNQPQHF; CDR3 DNA: TGTGCCTTAGGGGAGGAGACCTATAGCAATCAGCCCCAGCATTTT
clone size: .; J gene: TRBJ1-6; D gene: .; V gene: TRBV6-1; CDR3 protein: CATDQQERSPLHF; CDR3 DNA: TGTGCCACCGACCAACAGGAGCGTTCACCCCTCCACTTT
clone size: .; J gene: TRBJ2-7; D gene: TRBD2; V gene: TRBV5-5; CDR3 protein: CASSPQGGTSRREQYF; CDR3 DNA: TGTGCCAGCAGCCCGCAGGGGGGGACTAGCCGTCGGGAGCAGTACTTC
clone size: once; J gene: TRBJ1-1; D gene: .; V gene: TRBV7-8; CDR3 protein: CASSLALGGGIEAFF; CDR3 DNA: TGTGCCAGCAGCTTAGCTTTGGGCGGAGGGATCGAAGCTTTCTTT
clone size: .; J gene: TRBJ1-4; D gene: .; V gene: TRBV7-9; CDR3 protein: CASSLLEGREKLFF; CDR3 DNA: TGTGCCAGCAGCTTATTAGAGGGGAGGGAAAAACTGTTTTTT
clone size: .; J gene: TRBJ1-1; D gene: TRBD1; V gene: TRBV6-1; CDR3 protein: CASARDRAMNTEAFF; CDR3 DNA: TGTGCCAGCGCACGGGACAGGGCAATGAACACTGAAGCTTTCTTT
clone size: .; J gene: TRBJ1-2; D gene: .; V gene: TRBV9; CDR3 protein: CASSVAQGHAGWGYTF; CDR3 DNA: TGTGCCAGCAGCGTAGCACAGGGCCATGCGGGCTGGGGCTACACCTTC
clone size: .; J gene: TRBJ2-2; D gene: .; V gene: TRBV7-9; CDR3 protein: CASSLAKWGGELFF; CDR3 DNA: TGTGCCAGCAGCTTAGCGAAGTGGGGCGGGGAGCTGTTTTTT